This entry features one T cell receptor beta chain sequence. CDR3 length: 13 amino acids. Per the germline V gene, CDR1 is MDHEN and CDR2 is SYDVKM. V was cut by 6 bases and J by 5 bases, with 13 bases left in between. The entry originates in a study of blood T cell repertoires in COVID-19. Study-level background: Samples representing acute and convalescent COVID-19 were sourced from the United States, Italy and Spain.

Authors' processing steps: Estimation of nucleated cell counts relied on the amplification of reference gene primers. Using immunoSEQ multiplex PCR, the repertoire was profiled, and TCRdb retains in-frame clones only, with some absent. That table supplies the V and J calls and clone size; D and trimming were determined from the DNA. The sample lists roughly 100,000 clones; around 83% were seen once. This sequence joins TRBV28 and TRBJ2-5; no clear D. This receptor was identified in a woman older than 75 with acute or convalescent COVID-19. The sample consisted of peripheral blood. The CDR3 sequence is CASRATARETQYF. The CDR3 DNA reads as TGTGCCAGCAGGGCCACAGCACGGGAGACCCAGTACTTC.